The sequence of this TCR beta chain was determined in a study of T cells in Graves' hyperthyroidism and ophthalmopathy (dated by TCRdb to 2018 to 2020). Study-wide context: Peripheral blood samples were taken at the time of initial diagnosis, prior to any treatment. A discovery cohort of about 100 patients, roughly 45 with Graves' ophthalmopathy and under 60 with stable Graves' hyperthyroidism, was used to find distinguishing TCR V-J signatures. Prospective prediction of ophthalmopathy was tested in an independent validation cohort of 18 hyperthyroidism patients and some 17 patients who later progressed to ophthalmopathy. The roughly 90 discovery patients were divided at random into training and test sets in a 7:3 ratio. In about 6 Graves' hyperthyroidism patients, the study also compared T-cell repertoires from thyroid tissue with T-cell repertoires from blood. After sampling, hyperthyroidism patients received methimazole starting at 30 mg daily, and ophthalmopathy patients received high-dose intravenous methylprednisolone. TCR Vbeta CDR3 sequencing of some 140 peripheral blood samples (43 ophthalmopathy, some 75 hyperthyroidism and roughly 17 progressor patients) is reported in the paper.

CDR1 and CDR2 were assigned from the germline V gene as SNHLY and FYNNEI. Here V drops 8 bases and J drops 4 bases, and the junction holds 6 bases not matched to any gene. The CDR3 numbers 14 residues from cysteine through phenylalanine. Kept here is only the CDR3 DNA, which spans 42 bases and is read in frame from base 1. The table lists this clonotype with many counts. There is no known antigen for this receptor. The input lacks base qualities; no much larger clone sits a single base away. The TCR beta CDR3 regions were amplified from the RNA transcripts. The TCR CDR3 was subjected to a first round of RT-PCR using the HTBI primer set and the Qiagen OneStep RT-PCR kit. Libraries were constructed in a second round of multiplex PCR, after which size selection and purification were performed. Libraries were sequenced paired-end with 100 bp reads on an Illumina HiSeq2000. The source study handled its data this way. Raw data were processed with SOAPnuke, discarding reads with adapters, uncalled bases, mean Phred below 15, or no exact constant-primer or identifier match. High-quality paired reads were merged with COPE v1.2.5, and unique nucleotide sequences were defined as clonotypes. MiTCR v1.1 was used to align the clonotypes against IMGT TRBV, TRBD and TRBJ reference segments. Analysis was restricted to V-J combinations with a frequency above 0.0001, which covered roughly 99% of repertoires. A TCS score was defined as the ratio of F50 (clonal expansion) to E x V (chaos), with BLOSUM62-based TCRdist applied between CDR3 peptides within each V-J. Welch's t-statistics and random forest reduced fewer than 550 V-J features to under 15, which were used in a naive Bayes classifier (R e1071). TCRdb reprocessing: public reads trimmed at Q25 with fastp, clones called with MiXCR, in-frame beta chains kept. Identical CDR3 proteins give one entry, which carries the most common genes and DNA. It is TCRdb's table, rather than the study itself, that gives the V and J calls and clone size. For this sample there are about 690,000 distinct CDR3 sequences; around 16% appear just once. Roughly a sixth of the sample rests with the top ten.

Overall results and qualifications from the work: In cross-validation, a model built on a 13 V-J signature told ophthalmopathy apart from stable hyperthyroidism with approximately 90% sensitivity and around 84% specificity, and in testing the same model reached 80%/75%. Sample size was not statistically predetermined, and investigators were not blinded to group allocation. In validation, progression to ophthalmopathy was predicted by the model with more than 65% sensitivity and approximately 78% specificity, a median of around 5.9 months before onset. Most expanded thyroid clonotypes (frequency above 0.001) were also detected in blood, suggesting blood repertoires may reflect thyroid immune responses.

Stable Graves' hyperthyroidism was defined as the absence of progression to ophthalmopathy over 18 months of follow-up. Hyperthyroidism patients were newly diagnosed, had a disease duration of under 2 months, and were aged 18 to 65 years. The study excluded patients with uncontrolled infections, other autoimmune diseases, pregnancy or lactation. Diagnoses relied on clinical symptoms, serum thyroxine and TRAb, thyroid ultrasound and orbital computed tomography. PBMCs were isolated from more than 8 ml of fresh peripheral blood by Ficoll-Paque density gradient centrifugation. Total RNA was extracted with Trizol reagent, and quality was checked on an Agilent 2100 Bioanalyzer.

The V and J genes are TRBV2 and TRBJ1-3, with 9 bases matching TRBD1. Material for sequencing was blood. This clonotype originated in a man in his forties or fifties with Graves' hyperthyroidism. The CDR3 amino acid sequence is: CASDRDREGNTIYF. In nucleotide form, the sequence is TGTGCCAGCGACCGGGACAGGGAAGGAAACACCATATATTTT.